Presented here are 14 T cell receptor beta chains from one specimen sequenced in a study of CD8 T cells in ankylosing spondylitis. Using its own MiXCR run on the 5' RACE reads, TCRdb lists one record per CDR3 protein. The table has under 200,000 distinct CDR3 sequences, around a tenth seen once. The specimen sequenced was blood, either unsorted or a sorted T cell fraction (not recorded which). Receptors originate from a female donor with ankylosing spondylitis or in good health (not recorded which).

This clonotype was counted between two and nine times. This sequence joins TRBV9 and TRBJ1-1; perhaps TRBD1 as D (5 bases). This CDR3 has 15 amino acids. Trimming stripped 0 bases from V and 4 bases from J, with 13 bases between. Germline V gives CDR1 SGDLS, CDR2 YYNGEE. The CDR3: CASSVDGRASTEAFF. DNA of the CDR3: TGTGCCAGCAGCGTAGACGGCAGGGCGAGCACTGAAGCTTTCTTT.

V usage is TRBV9 and J usage is TRBJ2-3, with D unresolved. CDR1 is SGDLS and CDR2 is YYNGEE in the germline V gene. Deletions cut 3 bases from V and 2 bases from J, with 7 bases between. This CDR3 is 13 amino acids long. The CDR3 region is CASSARVTDTQYF. As DNA, the CDR3 is TGTGCCAGCAGCGCCCGGGTCACAGATACGCAGTATTTT.

This chain joins TRBV28 and TRBJ2-7; TRBD2 agrees at 10 bases. Germline lookup yields CDR1 MDHEN and CDR2 SYDVKM. This CDR3 has 19 residues. The J segment lost 0 bases and the V segment lost 3 bases, leaving 14 bases of the junction unmatched. In DNA, the CDR3 is TGTGCCAGCAGTTTCCACTCCATGACTAGCGGGTGGAGCTCCTACGAGCAGTACTTC. Translating gives CASSFHSMTSGWSSYEQYF.

In this sample, this clonotype turned up many times. This chain joins TRBV20-1 and TRBJ2-5, with 8 positions matching TRBD2. The CDR3 runs 23 residues. The germline CDR1 and CDR2 sequences are DFQATT and SNEGSKA (reference sequence). J gave up 2 bases and V 0 bases, and 29 bases lay outside the gene matches. The CDR3 here is CSARDYDDDPGLGNPRLQETQYF. Here the CDR3 DNA reads TGCAGTGCTAGAGACTATGATGATGATCCGGGACTAGGGAACCCACGCCTTCAAGAGACCCAGTACTTC.

This clonotype was recorded many times. The CDR3 nucleotides are TGCAGTGCGTACAGGGTTGGCGAGCAGTACTTC. It is translated as CSAYRVGEQYF. This chain uses TRBV20-1 with TRBJ2-7, with D possibly TRBD1 on 6 matching bases. This CDR3 comprises 11 residues. Germline V lookup: CDR1 DFQATT, CDR2 SNEGSKA (reference sequence). V was pared by 6 bases and J by 6 bases, with 12 bases between.

The rearrangement uses TRBV10-3 and TRBJ2-7; 9 nucleotides match TRBD1. V lost 5 bases and J lost 4; bases outside the gene matches: 6. CDR3 size: 14 residues. Germline CDR1 is ENHRY and CDR2 is SYGVKD. The CDR3 loop is CAISTPGQGYEQYF. CDR3 nucleotide sequence: TGTGCCATCAGTACCCCGGGACAGGGTTACGAGCAGTACTTC.

The genes are TRBV5-1 and TRBJ2-1; possible D gene TRBD1, 7 bases. Trimming removed 3 bases at V and 2 bases at J, with 12 bases between. Looked up from germline, CDR1 is SGHRS and CDR2 is YFSETQ. The CDR3 totals 15 residues. The CDR3 protein is CASSWTGGAYNEQFF. The CDR3 region has the DNA TGCGCCAGCAGCTGGACAGGAGGGGCCTACAATGAGCAGTTCTTC.

This clonotype was found a few times. This rearrangement joins TRBV9 to TRBJ1-1, with D possibly TRBD1 on 5 matching bases. The CDR3 consists of 13 residues. The germline V gene encodes CDR1 SGDLS and CDR2 YYNGEE. The V and J ends lost 3 bases and 5 bases respectively, with 11 bases between them. Here the CDR3 reads CASSGGEGTEAFF. For the CDR3, the DNA is TGTGCCAGCAGCGGTGGGGAGGGGACTGAAGCTTTCTTT. The variable domain in full, with the rest retrieved from reference TRBV9 and TRBJ1-1, is DSGVTQTPKHLITATGQRVTLRCSPRSGDLSVYWYQQSLDQGLQFLIQYYNGEERAKGNILERFSAQQFPDLHSELNLSSLELGDSALYFCASSGGEGTEAFFGQGTRLTVV.

In its sample, this clonotype was seen once. The chain recombines TRBV5-6 with TRBJ2-7, with D unclear. The CDR3 totals 14 residues. Germline V gene sequence: CDR1 SGHDT, CDR2 YYEEEE. The germline V and J ends were trimmed by 2 bases and 3 bases, with 12 bases remaining between them. The CDR3 spells CASSFGRTDYEQYF. In DNA, the CDR3 is TGTGCCAGCAGCTTCGGCAGGACCGACTACGAGCAGTACTTC.

The CDR3 is CASSPETRVTDTQYF. The CDR3 bases are TGCGCCAGCAGCCCAGAGACTAGGGTAACAGATACGCAGTATTTT. The J gene is TRBJ2-3, the V gene TRBV5-1, with a tentative D call TRBD2 (6 bases). V was shortened by 4 bases and J by 3 bases, with 15 bases between the two germline ends. Germline V gives CDR1 SGHRS, CDR2 YFSETQ. There are 15 residues in the CDR3.

The gene calls are TRBV2 and TRBJ2-3, with TRBD2 matching over 7 bases. CDR3 size: 18 residues. V shed 7 bases, J shed 1 base, and the junction held 17 bases outside the gene matches. CDR1 SNHLY and CDR2 FYNNEI come from the germline V gene. CDR3 coding DNA: TGTGCCAGCACTCCCCTAAGGGGACTAAGTAGCGGCACAGATACGCAGTATTTT. It specifies CASTPLRGLSSGTDTQYF. Based on the CDR3 plus reference TRBV2 and TRBJ2-3, the full variable domain is EPEVTQTPSHQVTQMGQEVILRCVPISNHLYFYWYRQILGQKVEFLVSFYNNEISEKSEIFDDQFSVERPDGSNFTLKIRSTKLEDSAMYFCASTPLRGLSSGTDTQYFGPGTRLTVL.

This clonotype was counted many times. The V gene is TRBV12-3 or TRBV12-4, the J gene TRBJ1-2; no definite D call. The CDR3 contains 13 residues. The V and J ends lost 5 bases and 4 bases respectively, with 11 bases between them. CDR3: CASSTPGSYGYTF. DNA of the CDR3: TGTGCCAGCAGTACTCCGGGTAGCTATGGCTACACCTTC.

This clonotype was observed many times. V usage is TRBV4-1 and J usage is TRBJ1-2; D not certain. The V and J ends lost 3 bases and 9 bases respectively, with 17 bases between them. Germline V lookup: CDR1 MGHRA, CDR2 YSYEKL. The CDR3 runs to 14 residues. CDR3 coding DNA: TGCGCCAGCAGCCATTCACAGCTCCCAGAGAGCTACACCTTC. It is translated as CASSHSQLPESYTF.

This chain links TRBV20-1 with TRBJ1-1; no reliable D call. The germline CDR1 and CDR2 sequences are DFQATT and SNEGSKA (reference sequence). Trimming cost V 1 base and J 6 bases, with 12 bases left between them. CDR3 size: 13 residues. The CDR3 sequence is CSARGVGSAEAFF. The CDR3 DNA reads TGCAGTGCTAGAGGGGTAGGGAGCGCTGAAGCTTTCTTT.